One and the same sample provided the 31 T cell receptor beta chains below, sequenced in a study of blood T cell repertoires in COVID-19. The protocol was immunoSEQ multiplex PCR, while the TCRdb copy is restricted to in-frame clones and leaves out a portion. In the table there are 260,000 or so clones, 85% of which are singletons. Sequencing used PBMCs or T cells enriched from blood (not recorded which). Source of these receptors: a woman in her 50s who had recovered from COVID-19.

This clone was counted between two and nine times. This chain uses TRBV10-3 with TRBJ1-5; D gene unclear. CDR3 length: 14 amino acids. Germline assignment: CDR1 ENHRY and CDR2 SYGVKD. Trimming removed 10 bases at V and 2 bases at J, with 15 bases between. This CDR3 reads CATSSQDGNQPQHF. The CDR3 DNA reads TGTGCCACCTCTAGCCAGGATGGCAATCAGCCCCAGCATTTT.

J is TRBJ2-7 and V is TRBV11-2; D remains unclear. The V gene's germline CDR1 is SGHAT and CDR2 FQNNGV. The ends were cut back, 1 base at V and 2 bases at J, with 15 bases in the middle. The CDR3 totals 16 residues. The DNA for the CDR3 is TGTGCCAGCAGCTTAGTGTCGCAGGTAGGAACCTACGAGCAGTACTTC. This encodes CASSLVSQVGTYEQYF.

The chain couples TRBV10-1 to TRBJ2-5; D perhaps matches TRBD2 (7 bases). Germline-derived CDR1 and CDR2 are WNHNN and SYGVQD (reference sequence). V was cut by 3 bases and J by 5 bases, with 16 bases left in between. The CDR3 covers 15 residues. For the CDR3, the DNA is TGCGCCAGCAGTGAAGCGGGACAAACCCAGGAGACCCAGTACTTC. Its translation is CASSEAGQTQETQYF.

This sequence joins TRBV19 and TRBJ1-1; D gene uncertain. CDR3 length: 13 residues. Deletions cut 4 bases from V and 1 base from J, with 7 bases between. Germline lookup yields CDR1 LNHDA and CDR2 SQIVND (reference sequence). The CDR3: CASSTTWNTEAFF. Here the CDR3 DNA reads TGTGCCAGTAGTACAACTTGGAACACTGAAGCTTTCTTT.

The rearrangement links TRBV10-3 to TRBJ1-1, with 7 nucleotides matching TRBD1. This CDR3 region has 14 residues. With V trimmed by 5 bases and J by 1 base, 4 bases remained unmatched. Germline V gene sequence: CDR1 ENHRY, CDR2 SYGVKD. CDR3 protein: CAISPGQANTEAFF. CDR3 coding DNA: TGTGCCATCAGTCCCGGACAGGCGAACACTGAAGCTTTCTTT.

This clone was seen only once. Written as DNA, the CDR3 is TGTGCCAGCAGTTTTGGCAGGGGGGCCTACGAGCAGTACTTC. Its translation is CASSFGRGAYEQYF. The chain has TRBV28 and TRBJ2-7; weak D call: TRBD1 (7 bases). The CDR3 loop spans 14 amino acids. Trimming pared 3 bases from V and 2 bases from J, leaving 11 bases between. Germline CDR1 and CDR2: MDHEN and SYDVKM. Complete variable domain (other parts from reference TRBV28 and TRBJ2-7): DVKVTQSSRYLVKRTGEKVFLECVQDMDHENMFWYRQDPGLGLRLIYFSYDVKMKEKGDIPEGYSVSREKKERFSLILESASTNQTSMYLCASSFGRGAYEQYFGPGTRLTVT.

V usage is TRBV5-1 and J usage is TRBJ2-1; no definite D call. The CDR3 is 14 amino acids. Trimming shortened V by 0 bases and J by 2 bases, and 6 bases separated the two germline ends. The germline gives CDR1 SGHRS, CDR2 YFSETQ. The CDR3 DNA is TGCGCCAGCAGCTTGGGGGCTCCCTACAATGAGCAGTTCTTC. Protein: CASSLGAPYNEQFF.

The V gene is TRBV2, the J gene TRBJ2-5; maybe TRBD1 (6 bases). There are 13 residues in the CDR3. Germline V lookup: CDR1 SNHLY, CDR2 FYNNEI. The ends were cut back, 6 bases at V and 5 bases at J, with 13 bases in the middle. CDR3 region: CASSLQGPETQYF. CDR3 DNA: TGTGCCAGCAGCTTACAGGGTCCGGAGACCCAGTACTTC.

The rearrangement links TRBV6-6 to TRBJ2-2, with D uncertain. The V and J ends lost 0 bases and 6 bases respectively, with 5 bases between them. The CDR3 consists of 13 residues. Germline CDR1 and CDR2: MNHNY and SVGAGI (reference sequence). In DNA form, the CDR3 reads TGTGCCAGCAGTTACTCGAGCCCCGGGGAGCTGTTTTTT. It yields the protein CASSYSSPGELFF.

This rearrangement joins TRBV6-2 or TRBV6-3 to TRBJ1-5; D is unresolved. CDR3 length equals 18 residues. Looked up from germline, CDR1 is MNHEY and CDR2 is SVGEGT. V was shortened by 1 base and J by 6 bases, with 22 bases between the two germline ends. The CDR3 DNA sequence: TGTGCCAGCAGTTACTTCGGAGCGCAGCCACTAGGACGTCAGCCCCAGCATTTT. This encodes CASSYFGAQPLGRQPQHF.

CDR3 residues: CASSAGRTQETQYF. The CDR3 bases are TGTGCCAGCAGCGCGGGGCGAACTCAAGAGACCCAGTACTTC. The chain combines TRBV6-5 with TRBJ2-5, with a weak D call TRBD2 (6 bases). The V end lost 6 bases, the J end lost 2 bases, and 13 bases lay between the germline ends. The CDR3 is 14 residues long. In germline, CDR1 is MNHEY, CDR2 SVGAGI.

The chain links TRBV5-1 to TRBJ1-2, with TRBD1 matching 8 bases. The germline CDR1 and CDR2 sequences are SGHRS and YFSETQ. This CDR3 is built from 16 residues. V lost 4 bases, J lost 0 bases, and 8 bases stayed unmatched. CDR3 nucleotides: TGCGCCAGCAGCACCGGCGGGACAGGCTCTAACTATGGCTACACCTTC. Translating gives CASSTGGTGSNYGYTF.

This clone was picked up a small number of times. V gene TRBV2 combines with J gene TRBJ1-2, with D unresolved. The CDR3 covers 12 residues. Per germline, CDR1 SNHLY and CDR2 FYNNEI. V lost 8 bases and J lost 1, with 8 bases in between. CDR3 in DNA: TGTGCCAGCTATAATTATAACTATGGCTACACCTTC. This translates into CASYNYNYGYTF.

The chain combines TRBV30 with TRBJ2-5, with 8 nucleotides matching TRBD2. The CDR3 is 13 amino acids. Germline V gives CDR1 GTSNPN, CDR2 SVGIG (reference sequence). V was pared by 0 bases and J by 5 bases, with 2 bases of the junction left unmatched. Here the CDR3 DNA reads TGTGCCTGGAGTGTCCGGGGGGGGGAGACCCAGTACTTC. Its translation is CAWSVRGGETQYF.

V is TRBV7-8 and J is TRBJ2-7; D is perhaps TRBD1 (6 bases). This CDR3 has 17 amino acids. Trimming shortened V by 4 bases and J by 6 bases, and 25 bases separated the two germline ends. Germline CDR1 and CDR2: SGHVS and FQNEAQ. The CDR3 DNA is TGTGCCAGCAGCTCTACTACGGCACTAGTAGGGGGTCTCGAGCAGTACTTC. It encodes CASSSTTALVGGLEQYF.

The V call is TRBV5-6, the J call TRBJ2-7; 9 positions match TRBD2. Germline-derived CDR1 and CDR2 are SGHDT and YYEEEE. CDR3 size: 16 residues. Losses at the gene ends were 4 bases for V and 4 bases for J; bases not matched to a gene: 12. CDR3 sequence: CASSLYSGSWEYEQYF. The CDR3, as DNA: TGTGCCAGCAGCCTCTATAGCGGGAGTTGGGAGTACGAGCAGTACTTC.

V is TRBV6-2 or TRBV6-3 and J is TRBJ1-5; 9 nucleotides agree with TRBD1. The CDR3 totals 15 residues. V trimming: 5 bases; J trimming: 0 bases; junction bases outside the gene matches: 2. Looked up from germline, CDR1 is MNHEY and CDR2 is SVGEGT. The CDR3 is CASSGTGNSNQPQHF. The CDR3 nucleotides are TGTGCCAGCAGTGGGACAGGGAATAGCAATCAGCCCCAGCATTTT.

This chain uses TRBV27 with TRBJ2-3; a weak D match, TRBD2 (6 bases). Looked up from germline, CDR1 is MNHEY and CDR2 is SMNVEV (reference sequence). The CDR3 is 14 residues long. V was pared by 3 bases and J by 0 bases, with 7 bases between. CDR3 amino acids: CASSLSGSTDTQYF. CDR3 in DNA: TGTGCCAGCAGTTTGAGCGGGAGCACAGATACGCAGTATTTT.

The chain combines TRBV24-1 with TRBJ2-1, with 13 bases identical to TRBD2. Germline values: CDR1 KGHDR, CDR2 SFDVKD. The CDR3 is 16 amino acids. The V and J ends lost 5 bases and 8 bases, in that order; junction bases with no gene match: 8. The CDR3 DNA is TGTGCCACCAGTGGGAGGACTAGCGGGAGTAAGGATGAGCAGTTCTTC. It yields the protein CATSGRTSGSKDEQFF.

CDR3 amino acids: CASSLKQRRGETQYF. For the CDR3, the DNA is TGTGCCAGCAGCTTAAAGCAGAGGAGAGGGGAGACCCAGTACTTC. The rearrangement links TRBV7-9 to TRBJ2-5, with D possibly matching TRBD2 (5 bases). The CDR3 covers 15 residues. Germline lookup yields CDR1 SEHNR and CDR2 FQNEAQ (reference sequence). V gave up 2 bases and J gave up 5 bases, with 15 bases separating them.

The chain recombines TRBV13 with TRBJ2-4; no reliable D call. V dropped 4 bases and J dropped 0 bases, with 37 bases sitting between them. The CDR3 totals 24 residues. The germline V gene encodes CDR1 PRHDT and CDR2 FYEKMQ (reference sequence). The CDR3 nucleotides read TGTGCCAGCAGCTCCCAAGATCCGAGCGAGAACACGGCTCAAATAAGAGTAGCCAAAAACATTCAGTACTTC. The encoded protein is CASSSQDPSENTAQIRVAKNIQYF.

The V and J genes are TRBV4-1 and TRBJ2-7; 9 bases fit TRBD2. This CDR3 contains 14 residues. Germline trimming cut 4 bases from V and 3 bases from J; bases unmatched to any gene: 4. Germline V gene lookup returns CDR1 MGHRA and CDR2 YSYEKL. As DNA, the CDR3 is TGCGCCAGCAGCCCTAGCGGGAACGGCTACGAGCAGTACTTC. Protein sequence: CASSPSGNGYEQYF.

The chain uses TRBV2 and TRBJ1-2; D is uncertain. Deletions cut 6 bases from V and 2 bases from J, with 13 bases between. Germline CDR1 and CDR2: SNHLY and FYNNEI. This CDR3 contains 14 residues. In nucleotides, the CDR3 is TGTGCCAGCAGGGTAGGAGGGAACAACTATGGCTACACCTTC. Protein product: CASRVGGNNYGYTF.

CDR3 sequence reads: CASRGEAGELFF. The CDR3 DNA is TGTGCCAGCAGGGGGGAGGCCGGGGAGCTGTTTTTT. V is TRBV2 and J is TRBJ2-2; perhaps TRBD2 as D (6 bases). V was cut by 6 bases and J by 6 bases, with 8 bases left in between. The CDR3 consists of 12 residues. Per germline, CDR1 SNHLY and CDR2 FYNNEI.

V and J are TRBV6-5 and TRBJ1-2; 9 bases align to TRBD1. The germline gives CDR1 MNHEY, CDR2 SVGAGI. The V segment lost 3 bases and the J segment 8 bases; nucleotides outside the gene matches: 4. The CDR3 runs to 13 residues. Here the CDR3 DNA reads TGTGCCAGCAGTTATCAGGACAGGGGCGGCTACACCTTC. This codes for CASSYQDRGGYTF.

V usage is TRBV21-1 and J usage is TRBJ2-7; TRBD2 is the table's D call and was not checked against the DNA. TRBV21-1 is designated a pseudogene. This CDR3 has 12 residues. DNA for the CDR3: TGTGCCAGCAGCAAAGTCGGGTCCGTGCAGTACTTC. It translates to CASSKVGSVQYF.

This clone was observed a handful of times. The rearrangement uses TRBV7-9 and TRBJ2-5; perhaps TRBD2 as D (6 bases). The CDR3 is made up of 16 amino acids. Germline V gene lookup returns CDR1 SEHNR and CDR2 FQNEAQ (reference sequence). The V end lost 5 bases, the J end lost 0 bases, and 16 bases lay between the germline ends. CDR3 protein: CASSPSLGTYQETQYF. The DNA of the CDR3 is TGTGCCAGCAGCCCGTCCCTCGGGACTTACCAAGAGACCCAGTACTTC.

The chain recombines TRBV5-1 with TRBJ2-2; tentative D call: TRBD1 (6 bases). This CDR3 has 15 amino acids. The germline V gene has CDR1 SGHRS and CDR2 YFSETQ. V shed 0 bases and J shed 4 bases, with 10 bases lying between them. The CDR3 here is CASSLDRAGTGELFF. CDR3 DNA: TGCGCCAGCAGCTTGGACAGGGCCGGCACCGGGGAGCTGTTTTTT.

The CDR3 sequence: CASSGTIYEQYF. As DNA, the CDR3 is TGTGCCAGCAGTGGGACTATCTACGAGCAGTACTTC. J is TRBJ2-7 and V is TRBV12-3 or TRBV12-4, with 7 bases aligning to TRBD2. The CDR3 consists of 12 residues. Unmatched junction bases numbered 1, after V lost 5 bases and J lost 3 bases.

The chain uses TRBV7-8 and TRBJ2-1; 12 nucleotides align to TRBD2. Germline V gives CDR1 SGHVS, CDR2 FQNEAQ. This CDR3 has 19 residues. V lost 0 bases, J lost 6 bases, and 12 bases stayed unmatched. CDR3 loop: CASSLARGLAGGFGNEQFF. In DNA, the CDR3 is TGTGCCAGCAGCTTAGCGAGGGGACTAGCGGGTGGTTTTGGCAATGAGCAGTTCTTC. Drawing the rest from reference TRBV7-8 and TRBJ2-1, the complete variable domain is GAGVSQSPRYKVAKRGQDVALRCDPISGHVSLFWYQQALGQGPEFLTYFQNEAQLDKSGLPSDRFFAERPEGSVSTLKIQRTQQEDSAVYLCASSLARGLAGGFGNEQFFGPGTRLTVL.

This chain connects TRBV7-3 to TRBJ2-2; D possibly corresponds to TRBD2 (6 bases). From germline, CDR1 is SGHTA and CDR2 FQGTGA. V was pared by 0 bases and J by 5 bases, with 10 bases between. The CDR3 consists of 15 residues. This CDR3 reads CASSLTGRGTGELFF. The CDR3 DNA is TGTGCCAGCAGCTTAACTGGTCGGGGGACCGGGGAGCTGTTTTTT.